The 16 T cell receptor beta chains below all came from one sample that was sequenced in a study of PD-1 blockade in mismatch repair-deficient tumors. Profiled with immunoSEQ multiplex PCR; TCRdb holds only in-frame clones, not every one. The sample carries roughly 110,000 clones, over 60% recorded once. Material: peripheral blood, obtained 60 weeks after starting pembrolizumab. These receptors all stem from an adult with mismatch repair-deficient cancer.

This clone was seen once. The chain carries TRBV19 and TRBJ1-1, with no clear D. The CDR3 sequence is 11 residues long. Trimming took off 3 bases at V and 4 bases at J, with 3 bases between the two ends. Germline CDR1 LNHDA, CDR2 SQIVND (reference sequence). CDR3 sequence (DNA): TGTGCCAGTAGTATTTTCACTGAAGCTTTCTTT. Its protein is CASSIFTEAFF.

The rearrangement uses TRBV19 and TRBJ1-5; 7 bases are a match to TRBD1. Germline trimming cut 6 bases from V and 11 bases from J; bases unmatched to any gene: 10. Germline V CDR1 and CDR2: LNHDA, SQIVND (reference sequence). CDR3 length equals 13 residues. The CDR3 reads CASRLGGRLAQHF. The CDR3 DNA sequence: TGTGCCAGTAGATTAGGGGGCAGATTAGCCCAGCATTTT. Supplemented by reference TRBV19 and TRBJ1-5, the full variable domain reads DGGITQSPKYLFRKEGQNVTLSCEQNLNHDAMYWYRQDPGQGLRLIYYSQIVNDFQKGDIAEGYSVSREKKESFPLTVTSAQKNPTAFYLCASRLGGRLAQHFGDGTRLSIL.

This clone was found a few times. The CDR3, as DNA: TGCGCCAGCAGTGCCAGGGGGAGGGGTACCGGGGAGCTGTTTTTT. Its translation: CASSARGRGTGELFF. The rearrangement uses TRBV10-2 and TRBJ2-2, with D perhaps given as TRBD1 or TRBD2 (7 bases each). Germline V CDR1 and CDR2: WSHSY, SAAADI. The CDR3 runs 15 residues. The germline V and J ends were trimmed by 4 bases and 5 bases, with 14 bases remaining between them.

This clone was counted once. This chain joins TRBV5-5 and TRBJ2-1; D is unclear. The V gene's germline CDR1 is SGHKS and CDR2 YYEKEE (reference sequence). Trimming stripped 0 bases from V and 10 bases from J, with 11 bases between. The CDR3 has 13 amino acids. In DNA form, the CDR3 reads TGTGCCAGCAGCTTGGATCTGGACGTAGAGCAGTTCTTC. Its protein product is CASSLDLDVEQFF.

In regard to this clone: In the same sample, other DNA sequences code for this CDR3. The rearrangement uses TRBV19 and TRBJ2-3; D gene unclear. V lost 3 bases and J lost 0, with 1 base in between. This CDR3 is built from 12 residues. Germline CDR1 is LNHDA and CDR2 is SQIVND (reference sequence). This chain's CDR3 is CASSISTDTQYF. CDR3 nucleotides: TGTGCCAGTAGTATTAGCACAGATACGCAGTATTTT.

The CDR3 coding sequence is TGTGCCAGCAGAATAGTGAGGCCCGGGGAGCTGTTTTTT. Translation: CASRIVRPGELFF. The V call is TRBV7-2, the J call TRBJ2-2; no definite D call. The CDR3 has 13 residues. With 6 bases removed from V and 6 bases from J, the gap between germline ends came to 11 bases. Germline CDR1 SGHTA, CDR2 FQGNSA.

The rearrangement uses TRBV5-1 and TRBJ2-5; 7 nucleotides line up with TRBD2. The CDR3 is made up of 14 amino acids. V was clipped by 4 bases and J by 0 bases; unmatched bases: 3. Germline CDR1 reads SGHRS; CDR2 reads YFSETQ. CDR3 in amino acids: CASSTREYQETQYF. CDR3 bases: TGCGCCAGCAGCACGCGGGAGTACCAAGAGACCCAGTACTTC.

J is TRBJ1-1 and V is TRBV14; D uncertain. The CDR3 loop spans 15 amino acids. CDR1 is SGHDN, CDR2 FVKESK, per germline. V was cut by 4 bases and J by 4 bases, with 16 bases left in between. CDR3 DNA sequence: TGTGCCAGCAGCCCGTTAGTGGGGAAGAGCACTGAAGCTTTCTTT. It is translated as CASSPLVGKSTEAFF.

This clone was picked up a small number of times. The rearrangement uses TRBV9 and TRBJ1-2, with 7 positions matching TRBD1. The V segment lost 3 bases and the J segment 4 bases; nucleotides outside the gene matches: 12. This CDR3 is built from 16 residues. The germline V gene has CDR1 SGDLS and CDR2 YYNGEE. CDR3 region: CASSAGQAATIYGYTF. The CDR3 DNA reads as TGTGCCAGCAGCGCCGGACAGGCCGCCACTATCTATGGCTACACCTTC. The variable domain in full, with the rest retrieved from reference TRBV9 and TRBJ1-2, is DSGVTQTPKHLITATGQRVTLRCSPRSGDLSVYWYQQSLDQGLQFLIQYYNGEERAKGNILERFSAQQFPDLHSELNLSSLELGDSALYFCASSAGQAATIYGYTFGSGTRLTVV.

This rearrangement joins TRBV7-3 to TRBJ2-1; D might be TRBD2 (5 bases). Trimming stripped 3 bases from V and 3 bases from J, with 6 bases between. The germline CDR1 and CDR2 sequences are SGHTA and FQGTGA. This CDR3 region has 13 residues. CDR3 loop: CASSFSGYNEQFF. Written as DNA, the CDR3 is TGTGCCAGCAGCTTCAGCGGCTACAATGAGCAGTTCTTC.

The chain uses TRBV15 and TRBJ2-4, with 7 bases fitting TRBD2. Germline lookup yields CDR1 LNHNV and CDR2 YYDKDF (reference sequence). J was trimmed by 0 bases and V by 0 bases; bases with no gene match: 11. The CDR3 is made up of 19 amino acids. The CDR3 DNA reads TGTGCCACCAGCAGAGATGGGGGGGTGGAGGGGATAGCCAAAAACATTCAGTACTTC. It specifies CATSRDGGVEGIAKNIQYF. Complete variable domain (other parts from reference TRBV15 and TRBJ2-4): DAMVIQNPRYQVTQFGKPVTLSCSQTLNHNVMYWYQQKSSQAPKLLFHYYDKDFNNEADTPDNFQSRRPNTSFCFLDIRSPGLGDTAMYLCATSRDGGVEGIAKNIQYFGAGTRLSVL.

The chain uses TRBV9 and TRBJ2-3; D call uncertain. CDR3 length: 13 amino acids. V was trimmed by 4 bases and J by 7 bases, leaving 13 bases between them. Germline CDR1 reads SGDLS; CDR2 reads YYNGEE. CDR3 nucleotide sequence: TGTGCCAGCAGCCCCCAGCCCCCATATACGCAGTATTTT. Translation: CASSPQPPYTQYF. Variable domain in full (rest from reference TRBV9 and TRBJ2-3): DSGVTQTPKHLITATGQRVTLRCSPRSGDLSVYWYQQSLDQGLQFLIQYYNGEERAKGNILERFSAQQFPDLHSELNLSSLELGDSALYFCASSPQPPYTQYFGPGTRLTVL.

The V and J genes are TRBV27 and TRBJ2-1; 7 bases match TRBD1. The CDR3 sequence is 13 residues long. Germline CDR1 is MNHEY and CDR2 is SMNVEV (reference sequence). The V and J ends lost 10 bases and 3 bases, in that order; junction bases with no gene match: 6. The CDR3 sequence: CATLWTGYNEQFF. The CDR3 DNA sequence: TGTGCCACCCTTTGGACAGGCTACAATGAGCAGTTCTTC.

The chain couples TRBV5-6 to TRBJ2-7; D might be TRBD2 (6 bases). The germline V gene has CDR1 SGHDT and CDR2 YYEEEE. The germline V and J ends were trimmed by 0 bases and 6 bases, with 13 bases remaining between them. This CDR3 region has 14 residues. The CDR3 spells CASSLGGGLSEQYF. The CDR3 region has the DNA TGTGCCAGCAGCTTGGGTGGGGGGTTGAGCGAGCAGTACTTC.

The V gene is TRBV7-9, the J gene TRBJ1-3, with 7 bases lining up with TRBD1. Per germline, CDR1 SEHNR and CDR2 FQNEAQ (reference sequence). The CDR3 covers 17 residues. V was clipped by 7 bases and J by 3 bases; unmatched bases: 15. DNA of the CDR3: TGTGCCAGCATCCCCGATAGGGAGGGGGCGCTTGGAAACACCATATATTTT. Its protein product is CASIPDREGALGNTIYF.

This clone was counted once. The CDR3, as DNA: TGTGCCAGCAGCATACCGGGAATGTCCTACAATGAGCAGTTCTTC. Encoded protein: CASSIPGMSYNEQFF. V usage is TRBV7-6 and J usage is TRBJ2-1; D possibly corresponds to TRBD2 (5 bases). V dropped 5 bases and J dropped 1 base, with 12 bases sitting between them. Germline-derived CDR1 and CDR2 are SGHVS and FNYEAQ. The CDR3 runs 15 residues.